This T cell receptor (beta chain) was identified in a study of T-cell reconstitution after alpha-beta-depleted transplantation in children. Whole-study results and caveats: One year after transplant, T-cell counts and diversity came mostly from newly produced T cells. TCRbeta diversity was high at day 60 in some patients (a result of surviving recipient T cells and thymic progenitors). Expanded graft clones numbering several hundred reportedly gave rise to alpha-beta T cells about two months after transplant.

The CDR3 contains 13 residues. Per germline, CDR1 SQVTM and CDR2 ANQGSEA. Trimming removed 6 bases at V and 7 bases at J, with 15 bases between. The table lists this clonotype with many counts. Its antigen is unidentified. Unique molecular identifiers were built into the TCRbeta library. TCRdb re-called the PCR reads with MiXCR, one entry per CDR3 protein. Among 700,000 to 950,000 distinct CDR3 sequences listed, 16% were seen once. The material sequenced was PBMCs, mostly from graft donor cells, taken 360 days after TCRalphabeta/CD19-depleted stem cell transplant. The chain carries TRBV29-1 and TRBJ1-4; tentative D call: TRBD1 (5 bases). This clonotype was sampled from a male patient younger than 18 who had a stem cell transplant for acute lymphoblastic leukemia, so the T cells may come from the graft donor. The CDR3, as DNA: TGCAGCGTCGGGACGGTAACGACTGAAAAACTGTTTTTT. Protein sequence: CSVGTVTTEKLFF. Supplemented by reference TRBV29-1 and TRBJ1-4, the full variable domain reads SAVISQKPSRDICQRGTSLTIQCQVDSQVTMMFWYRQQPGQSLTLIATANQGSEATYESGFVIDKFPISRPNLTFSTLTVSNMSPEDSSIYLCSVGTVTTEKLFFGSGTQLSVL.